This is a list of T cell receptor beta chains from one sample in a study of radiation and T cells in renal cell carcinoma. TCRdb keeps only in-frame clones here, not all; method: immunoSEQ multiplex PCR. The sample holds around 80,000 clones, 82% seen once. The source was blood, collected from a patient whose treatment included radiotherapy and nephrectomy. All receptors come from a man in his fifties or sixties with renal cell carcinoma. CDR3s include the opening cysteine and the closing phenylalanine or tryptophan. D genes are given only for firm matches. Rows may omit the clone size; those that give it use once, few, many or a size class.

>TRBV7-8|.|.
CASSTGEVSLAGELFF
>TRBV13|.|.
CASSGDKNTEAFF
>TRBV30|.|.
CAWSYRHEQYF
>TRBV29-1|TRBD1|.
CSVPGQIHNEQFF
>TRBV28|.|.
CASSFQGGSGYGYTF
>TRBV9|.|once
CASSVGPGTQSEQYF
>TRBV2|TRBD2|few
CASTQLAGVRGREQYF
>TRBV28|.|.
CASSPPGVGVTEAFF
>TRBV10-1|.|.
CASSESLYTEAFF
>TRBV5-1|.|.
CASSSSVLLGSYEQYF
>TRBV15|.|.
CATSRAPRGIPGPKAFF
>TRBV9|.|.
CASSPLGTPTDTQYF
>TRBV2|.|once
CASGSRFNQPQHF
>TRBV9|.|.
CASSVGHDEQFF
>TRBV19|TRBD2|.
CASTGSGTRRTAEQFF
>TRBV28|.|.
CASRIQADYGYTF
>TRBV6-4|TRBD2|.
CAGTSGLDTQYF
>TRBV18|.|.
CAIKQGGTDTQYF
>TRBV15|TRBD2|.
CATSSPQVRLAETYNEQFF
>TRBV5-1|.|.
CASSSGSNEKLFF
>TRBV5-6|TRBD2|.
CASSLTAGEPQYF
>TRBV5-1|.|.
CASSLRRTDTQYF
>TRBV6-5|.|.
CASSWFKSSYEQYF
>TRBV30|.|.
CAWSVQGGTTDTQYF
>TRBV10-2|.|.
CASSESSAGKETQYF
>TRBV20-1|.|.
CSATNTEAFF
>TRBV30|.|few
CAWSVGGDQPQHF
>TRBV7-2|TRBD2|.
CASSLEVGRSSNEQFF
>TRBV12-5|TRBD1|.
CASGLTGGHNEQFF
>TRBV15|.|.
CATSRGRTGDNQPQHF
>TRBV19|.|.
CASSIAIGWGNYGYTF
>TRBV4-3|TRBD1|.
CASSQGQGGETQYF
>TRBV27|.|once
CASSYGGPSRGNQPQHF
>TRBV6-1|.|.
CASGGPNQPQHF
>TRBV18|.|.
CASSPPVPAFGTQYF
>TRBV5-8|.|.
CASSLRVNEQFF
>TRBV18|TRBD2|.
CASSPRLAGTYNEQFF
>TRBV30|.|.
CAWSQIRGGQPQHF
>TRBV6-6|TRBD1|.
CASSYAGTETDTQYF
>TRBV19|.|.
CASSISYPGYEQYF
>TRBV6-5|.|.
CASSYSILAQETQYF
>TRBV2|.|.
CASTHGGNYGYTF
>TRBV4-3|.|.
CASSDSGGSYNEQFF
>TRBV9|TRBD1|.
CASSVNPIRTRQGGNGYTF
>TRBV7-8|.|.
CASSQSGIYNEQFF
>TRBV5-1|.|.
CASSPSTFQETQYF
>TRBV7-8|TRBD2|.
CASSFSGRTDTQYF
>TRBV25-1|.|few
CASSPDREAFF
>TRBV6-5|.|once
CASTYRGPIYNEQFF
>TRBV27|TRBD1|few
CASKRWTGGREETQYF
>TRBV7-2|.|.
CASSLQEINYGYTF
>TRBV11-2|TRBD1|.
CASSLEDRAYAGNTIYF
>TRBV11-3|TRBD2|.
CASSRPGGRDIQYF
>TRBV5-1|.|.
CASSRTTIDYGYTF
>TRBV19|.|.
CASSITRLSKQAFF